This T cell receptor beta chain was sequenced for a study of blood T cell repertoires in COVID-19. As for the study in general: The origin of the acute and convalescent COVID-19 samples was the United States, Italy and Spain. Sources were T cells, B-cell-depleted T cells, or PBMCs; the material itself was cDNA or gDNA.

Germline V gene lookup returns CDR1 SGHDT and CDR2 YYEEEE. The junction had 6 bases not matched to a gene; V was cut back by 0 bases and J by 4 bases. CDR3 size: 15 residues. Sequenced by immunoSEQ multiplex PCR; TCRdb stores in-frame clones only, minus some. In the table there are 200,000 to 250,000 clones, around 84% of which are singletons. The source is a woman at least 80 years old with active or convalescent COVID-19. This chain links TRBV5-6 with TRBJ1-2, with 7 bases aligning to TRBD1. Sequenced material: peripheral blood. Here the CDR3 reads CASSLGQGVSYGYTF. The CDR3 DNA follows: TGTGCCAGCAGCTTGGGACAGGGCGTCAGCTATGGCTACACCTTC.